These 17 T cell receptor beta chains were sequenced from one sample in a study of blood T cell repertoires in COVID-19. Assay used: immunoSEQ multiplex PCR; TCRdb lists only in-frame clones, some missing. The sample records just over 300,000 clones, approximately 90% being singletons. Sample: peripheral blood. Receptors were obtained from a man between 18 and 29 years old with active or convalescent COVID-19.

The J gene is TRBJ2-3, the V gene TRBV4-3, with a weak D call TRBD1 (5 bases). CDR1 is LGHNA, CDR2 YSLEER, per germline. V lost 5 bases and J 0 bases, leaving 12 bases between the germline ends. CDR3 size: 15 residues. The CDR3 protein is CASSLGAISTDTQYF. The DNA of the CDR3 is TGCGCCAGCAGCTTAGGGGCTATTAGCACAGATACGCAGTATTTT.

The chain carries TRBV9 and TRBJ1-1, with D possibly TRBD1 on 6 matching bases. The V end lost 0 bases, the J end lost 3 bases, and 12 bases lay between the germline ends. Germline V gives CDR1 SGDLS, CDR2 YYNGEE. There are 15 residues in the CDR3. The DNA of the CDR3 is TGTGCCAGCAGCGTAGATGGGTCAGGGGACACTGAAGCTTTCTTT. This gives the protein CASSVDGSGDTEAFF.

This chain's CDR3 is CASRLFMNPFGDTIYF. The CDR3 bases are TGTGCAAGTCGCTTATTTATGAACCCGTTTGGAGACACCATATATTTT. The chain has TRBV12-2 and TRBJ1-3. TRBV12-2 is a known pseudogene. This CDR3 has 16 residues.

The chain recombines TRBV4-1 with TRBJ2-2; 10 nucleotides agree with TRBD2. This CDR3 is 15 amino acids long. With 2 bases clipped from V and 6 bases from J, the junction kept 3 bases outside the gene matches. Per the germline V gene, CDR1 is MGHRA and CDR2 is YSYEKL. The CDR3 here is CASSQRTSGAGELFF. In nucleotides, the CDR3 is TGCGCCAGCAGCCAAAGGACTAGCGGCGCCGGGGAGCTGTTTTTT.

The chain carries TRBV2 and TRBJ2-4; D is possibly TRBD1 (6 bases). The V gene's germline CDR1 is SNHLY and CDR2 FYNNEI. V lost 4 bases and J lost 1, with 14 bases in between. The CDR3 has 16 amino acids. This CDR3 reads CASSVSGVMAKNIQYF. In nucleotides, the CDR3 is TGTGCCAGCAGTGTCTCAGGGGTAATGGCCAAAAACATTCAGTACTTC.

This clone was recorded only once. CDR3 sequence: CASSRDRGIEQYF. In nucleotides, the CDR3 is TGTGCCAGCAGCCGGGACAGGGGTATAGAGCAGTACTTC. J is TRBJ2-7 and V is TRBV5-4; the match to TRBD1 covers 10 bases. Germline CDR1 SGHNT, CDR2 YYREEE (reference sequence). The CDR3 is 13 residues long. Trimming took 4 bases from V and 7 from J; bases not matched to a gene: 5.

The CDR3 is CASSLEFGGNQETQYF. The CDR3 coding sequence is TGTGCCAGCAGCTTGGAGTTTGGCGGGAACCAAGAGACCCAGTACTTC. The chain combines TRBV5-4 with TRBJ2-5, with a tentative D call TRBD2 (6 bases). This CDR3 is built from 16 residues. Looked up from germline, CDR1 is SGHNT and CDR2 is YYREEE (reference sequence). Between the trimmed V and J ends, which lost 0 bases and 0 bases, there was a span of 12 bases.

The CDR3: CASGYSSSEQYF. The CDR3 DNA reads TGCGCCAGCGGGTATAGTAGCTCCGAGCAGTACTTC. The chain uses TRBV5-1 and TRBJ2-7; D ambiguous. The germline gives CDR1 SGHRS, CDR2 YFSETQ. Trimming stripped 7 bases from V and 6 bases from J, with 14 bases between. This CDR3 comprises 12 residues.

The chain has TRBV19 and TRBJ1-5, with 11 nucleotides matching TRBD1. Looked up from germline, CDR1 is LNHDA and CDR2 is SQIVND (reference sequence). CDR3 size: 16 residues. The J segment lost 7 bases and the V segment lost 1 base, leaving 6 bases of the junction unmatched. CDR3 sequence reads: CASSIAGTGGGQPQHF. CDR3 DNA: TGTGCCAGTAGTATAGCCGGGACAGGGGGAGGACAGCCCCAGCATTTT.

The chain employs TRBV5-4 and TRBJ1-2; D not certain. With 6 bases removed from V and 7 bases from J, the gap between germline ends came to 19 bases. The germline V gene has CDR1 SGHNT and CDR2 YYREEE (reference sequence). The CDR3 is made up of 14 amino acids. Here the CDR3 reads CASKLGGRSGGYTF. In nucleotides, the CDR3 is TGTGCCAGCAAGCTTGGAGGGAGAAGTGGTGGCTACACCTTC.

Note on this clone: A much larger clone lies one base from this, so it may be a read error. The J gene is TRBJ2-3, the V gene TRBV11-2; weak D call: TRBD1 (6 bases). The CDR3 has 15 amino acids. V dropped 1 base and J dropped 1 base, with 9 bases sitting between them. Germline values: CDR1 SGHAT, CDR2 FQNNGV. The chain's CDR3 is CASSLAPGGTDTQYF. The CDR3 DNA is TGTGCCAGCAGCTTAGCCCCAGGGGGCACAGATACGCAGTATTTT.

This clone was recorded a few times. This chain links TRBV9 with TRBJ1-6, with D unresolved. The germline V gene has CDR1 SGDLS and CDR2 YYNGEE. V lost 4 bases and J 5 bases, leaving 13 bases between the germline ends. The CDR3 is made up of 15 amino acids. DNA of the CDR3: TGTGCCAGCAGCCCCCGGCACGCGGATAATTCACCCCTCCACTTT. Translated: CASSPRHADNSPLHF. The whole variable domain, remainder taken from reference TRBV9 and TRBJ1-6, is DSGVTQTPKHLITATGQRVTLRCSPRSGDLSVYWYQQSLDQGLQFLIQYYNGEERAKGNILERFSAQQFPDLHSELNLSSLELGDSALYFCASSPRHADNSPLHFGNGTRLTVT.

In its sample, this clone was seen a few times. This chain joins TRBV6-6 and TRBJ1-1; D gene uncertain. The germline V and J ends were trimmed by 4 bases and 2 bases, with 8 bases remaining between them. The germline V gene has CDR1 MNHNY and CDR2 SVGAGI (reference sequence). The CDR3 consists of 13 residues. CDR3 nucleotide sequence: TGTGCCAGCAGTTTGGCAGGAAACACTGAAGCTTTCTTT. It codes for CASSLAGNTEAFF.

The genes are TRBV6-1 and TRBJ1-1; possibly TRBD1 for D (5 bases). Germline CDR1 MNHNS, CDR2 SASEGT. The CDR3 has 15 residues. Trimming left V 0 bases short and J 4 bases short, with 12 bases between. The CDR3 loop reads CASSEAPGRGTEAFF. The CDR3 nucleotides read TGTGCCAGCAGTGAAGCCCCCGGGAGGGGCACTGAAGCTTTCTTT.

This clone was seen once. The V call is TRBV27, the J call TRBJ2-1; tentatively, D is TRBD2 (5 bases). CDR1 is MNHEY, CDR2 SMNVEV, per germline (reference sequence). There are 15 residues in the CDR3. V dropped 3 bases and J dropped 6 bases, with 15 bases sitting between them. This CDR3 is CASSLRARWSNEQFF. In DNA, the CDR3 is TGTGCCAGCAGTTTGCGGGCCCGATGGTCCAATGAGCAGTTCTTC.

This clone showed up just once. The chain has TRBV19 and TRBJ1-4, with 9 bases that match TRBD1. V gave up 3 bases and J gave up 0 bases; unmatched junction bases: 11. CDR3 length equals 19 residues. CDR1 and CDR2 from the germline V gene are LNHDA and SQIVND (reference sequence). The CDR3 spells CASSIGYGQGRSTNEKLFF. The CDR3 nucleotides read TGTGCCAGTAGTATTGGTTACGGACAGGGGAGATCAACTAATGAAAAACTGTTTTTT.

The chain's CDR3 is CASSDYAGGNNEQFF. DNA for the CDR3: TGTGCCAGCAGTGACTATGCGGGGGGGAACAATGAGCAGTTCTTC. The V call is TRBV6-4, the J call TRBJ2-1, with 9 bases that match TRBD2. The CDR3 loop spans 15 amino acids. From germline, CDR1 is MRHNA and CDR2 SNTAGT. V was pared by 1 base and J by 5 bases, with 3 bases of the junction left unmatched.